Below are 21 T cell receptor beta chains sequenced from a single sample in a study of T cells in Graves' hyperthyroidism and ophthalmopathy (dated by TCRdb to between 2017 and 2020). The library was made by multiplex PCR. The reads were generated on an Illumina HiSeq 2000. Amplification of TCR beta CDR3 regions was carried out from RNA transcripts. The first round of RT-PCR for the TCR CDR3 was performed with the HTBI primer set and the Qiagen OneStep RT-PCR kit. Starting from the raw public reads, TCRdb applied fastp trimming at Q25, assembled clones with MiXCR and retained in-frame beta chains. Entries are consolidated by CDR3 protein sequence, retaining the most common genes and DNA. Within this sample are 600,000 to 700,000 distinct CDR3 sequences, with roughly 46% of them counted one time only. About 7% of the sample comes from the top ten. Sequences were obtained from peripheral blood or thyroid tissue (not recorded which). These receptors all come from an adult man with Graves' disease, either hyperthyroidism or ophthalmopathy (not recorded which).

V is TRBV7-9 and J is TRBJ2-2, with D tentatively TRBD1 (5 bases). Per germline, CDR1 SEHNR and CDR2 FQNEAQ (reference sequence). The CDR3 is 13 residues long. V was pared by 6 bases and J by 3 bases, with 8 bases between. This CDR3 reads CASSLQDTGELFF. CDR3 nucleotides: TGTGCCAGCAGTTTACAGGACACCGGGGAGCTGTTTTTT. Together with reference TRBV7-9 and TRBJ2-2, the CDR3 gives the full variable domain: DTGVSQNPRHKITKRGQNVTFRCDPISEHNRLYWYRQTLGQGPEFLTYFQNEAQLEKSRLLSDRFSAERPKGSFSTLEIQRTEQGDSAMYLCASSLQDTGELFFGEGSRLTVL.

This chain joins TRBV5-5 and TRBJ1-1, with D uncertain. From germline, CDR1 is SGHKS and CDR2 YYEKEE (reference sequence). Trimming took off 4 bases at V and 5 bases at J, with 15 bases between the two ends. The CDR3 is 14 residues long. The CDR3 DNA sequence: TGTGCCAGCAGCAGGGCAGGCGCGGGGACTGAAGCTTTCTTT. Translating gives CASSRAGAGTEAFF. Variable domain in full (rest from reference TRBV5-5 and TRBJ1-1): DAGVTQSPTHLIKTRGQQVTLRCSPISGHKSVSWYQQVLGQGPQFIFQYYEKEERGRGNFPDRFSARQFPNYSSELNVNALLLGDSALYLCASSRAGAGTEAFFGQGTRLTVV.

In nucleotides, the CDR3 is TGTGCCACCAGTGATTTCCTTGGAGGACAGGGGAGCGACTACGAGCAGTACTTC. Its translation is CATSDFLGGQGSDYEQYF. The J gene is TRBJ2-7, the V gene TRBV24-1; 9 nucleotides match TRBD1. The germline CDR1 and CDR2 sequences are KGHDR and SFDVKD. J was trimmed by 3 bases and V by 1 base; bases with no gene match: 12. The CDR3 loop spans 18 amino acids.

Remarks on this clonotype: This may come from a read error, since a much larger clone is one base off. The chain combines TRBV19 with TRBJ1-5; unclear D gene. Germline V lookup: CDR1 LNHDA, CDR2 SQIVND (reference sequence). V was clipped by 3 bases and J by 0 bases, with 6 bases between them. The CDR3 loop spans 14 amino acids. Here the CDR3 reads CASSMGFSNQPQHF. The CDR3 DNA sequence: TGTGCCAGTAGTATGGGATTTAGCAATCAGCCCCAGCATTTT.

The chain recombines TRBV7-9 with TRBJ1-6; TRBD1 agrees at 8 bases. The CDR3 has 14 residues. Germline loops: CDR1 SEHNR, CDR2 FQNEAQ (reference sequence). V lost 1 base to trimming and J lost 9 bases; unmatched junction nucleotides: 2. The CDR3 region is CASSLEQGASPLHF. CDR3 nucleotide sequence: TGTGCCAGCAGCTTAGAGCAGGGGGCTTCACCCCTCCACTTT.

The chain is built from TRBV6-5 and TRBJ1-2; D perhaps matches TRBD1 (6 bases). V was trimmed by 7 bases and J by 8 bases, leaving 20 bases between them. Germline CDR1 MNHEY, CDR2 SVGAGI. CDR3 length: 14 residues. This CDR3 reads CASTSWEQGRGYTF. In DNA, the CDR3 is TGTGCCAGCACTTCGTGGGAACAGGGAAGGGGCTACACCTTC.

The chain joins TRBV7-6 to TRBJ1-2, with D possibly matching TRBD1 (5 bases). The CDR3 runs 13 residues. Germline V lookup: CDR1 SGHVS, CDR2 FNYEAQ. Trimming removed 2 bases from V and 8 bases from J, with 12 bases in between. The CDR3: CASSLSGGLGYTF. Here the CDR3 DNA reads TGTGCCAGCAGCTTATCGGGGGGGTTAGGCTACACCTTC. The full variable domain, completed using reference TRBV7-6 and TRBJ1-2, is GAGVSQSPRYKVTKRGQDVALRCDPISGHVSLYWYRQALGQGPEFLTYFNYEAQQDKSGLPNDRFSAERPEGSISTLTIQRTEQRDSAMYRCASSLSGGLGYTFGSGTRLTVV.

In its sample, this clonotype was seen many times. The CDR3 loop reads CASRSGLAAYEQYF. For the CDR3, the DNA is TGTGCCAGTAGATCGGGGCTAGCGGCCTACGAGCAGTACTTC. This rearrangement joins TRBV19 to TRBJ2-7; TRBD2 aligns across 7 bases. The V segment lost 6 bases and the J segment 2 bases; nucleotides outside the gene matches: 7. The germline V gene has CDR1 LNHDA and CDR2 SQIVND (reference sequence). The CDR3 is 14 residues long.

This clonotype turned up a few times. The genes are TRBV7-9 and TRBJ1-5, with D tentatively TRBD1 (5 bases). Between the trimmed V and J ends, which lost 5 bases and 3 bases, there was a span of 11 bases. CDR1 is SEHNR, CDR2 FQNEAQ, per germline (reference sequence). This CDR3 has 14 residues. CDR3 in DNA: TGTGCCAGCAGCGACGACAGTTTCAATCAGCCCCAGCATTTT. Its translation is CASSDDSFNQPQHF.

This clonotype was counted between two and nine times. V is TRBV5-5 and J is TRBJ1-3; TRBD1 might be the D (6 bases). The V gene lost 0 bases and the J gene lost 5 bases, with 9 bases spanning the gap. CDR3 size: 14 residues. The germline gives CDR1 SGHKS, CDR2 YYEKEE (reference sequence). The CDR3 loop is CASSLDGGRNTIYF. DNA for the CDR3: TGTGCCAGCAGCTTGGACGGGGGCAGAAACACCATATATTTT.

A word on this clonotype: A much larger clone differs from this one at a single base, so this may be a read error. This chain links TRBV29-1 with TRBJ1-1, with unresolved D. V was shortened by 3 bases and J by 8 bases, with 13 bases between the two germline ends. This CDR3 has 12 residues. CDR1 and CDR2 from the germline V gene are SQVTM and ANQGSEA. CDR3 residues: CSVESGRLEAFF. For the CDR3, the DNA is TGCAGCGTTGAGAGCGGGCGTTTAGAAGCTTTCTTT.

The DNA of the CDR3 is TGTGCCAGCGAGCGGGGAATGGTCTTAAACACTGAAGCTTTCTTT. This translates into CASERGMVLNTEAFF. The V gene is TRBV6-1, the J gene TRBJ1-1; no firm D call. CDR3 length: 15 residues. Trimming took 8 bases from V and 2 from J, leaving 18 bases between them. Looked up from germline, CDR1 is MNHNS and CDR2 is SASEGT.

The chain uses TRBV7-8 and TRBJ1-5; D is undetermined. V lost 1 base, J lost 5 bases, and 9 bases lay in between. Per the germline V gene, CDR1 is SGHVS and CDR2 is FQNEAQ. The CDR3 has 14 residues. Written as DNA, the CDR3 is TGTGCCAGCAGCTTAGATGGGGAAGATCAGCCCCAGCATTTT. Its translation: CASSLDGEDQPQHF.

This clonotype was seen only a few times. V usage is TRBV29-1 and J usage is TRBJ1-1; 8 bases line up with TRBD1. Trimming removed 3 bases from V and 0 bases from J; junction bases left unmatched: 9. CDR1 and CDR2 from the germline V gene are SQVTM and ANQGSEA. CDR3 length: 16 amino acids. CDR3 amino acids: CSVDTGGASMNTEAFF. CDR3 in DNA: TGCAGCGTTGATACAGGGGGGGCGTCCATGAACACTGAAGCTTTCTTT.

The CDR3 spells CASSLGGGFGYEQYF. The CDR3 nucleotides are TGTGCCAGCAGCTTAGGTGGAGGGTTCGGCTACGAGCAGTACTTC. The chain has TRBV7-9 and TRBJ2-7; D may be TRBD2 (6 bases). This CDR3 region has 15 residues. V was trimmed by 1 base and J by 3 bases, leaving 13 bases between them. Germline-derived CDR1 and CDR2 are SEHNR and FQNEAQ (reference sequence).

The rearrangement links TRBV7-2 to TRBJ2-5; D might be TRBD1 or TRBD2, each matching 5 bases. The CDR3 is made up of 14 amino acids. The germline V gene encodes CDR1 SGHTA and CDR2 FQGNSA. V was cut by 5 bases and J by 1 base, with 11 bases left in between. In nucleotides, the CDR3 is TGTGCCAGCAGCGGGGGACCGACCCAAGAGACCCAGTACTTC. This translates into CASSGGPTQETQYF.

This clonotype appeared a few times. V and J are TRBV20-1 and TRBJ2-7; tentative D call: TRBD2 (6 bases). This CDR3 comprises 15 residues. CDR1 and CDR2 (germline): DFQATT, SNEGSKA (reference sequence). Trimming stripped 1 base from V and 2 bases from J, with 15 bases between. CDR3 bases: TGCAGTGCTAGAGCAGCCGGGAGTGGAACCTACGAGCAGTACTTC. Its protein product is CSARAAGSGTYEQYF.

Points on this clonotype: A read error is possible here, since a much larger clone lies one base away. This chain links TRBV20-1 with TRBJ2-7; D is uncertain. Deletions cut 3 bases from V and 6 bases from J, with 9 bases between. Germline values: CDR1 DFQATT, CDR2 SNEGSKA (reference sequence). There are 11 residues in the CDR3. The CDR3 sequence is CSASAVREQYF. As DNA, the CDR3 is TGCAGTGCTAGTGCGGTACGCGAGCAGTACTTC.

As concerns this clonotype: The junction departs from the called germline gene at one end, perhaps through a read error. This chain joins TRBV28 and TRBJ1-5; unclear D gene. This CDR3 comprises 14 residues. Germline CDR1 and CDR2: MDHEN and SYDVKM. The CDR3 loop reads CASSFRAVNHPQHF. CDR3 nucleotide sequence: TGTGCCAGCAGTTTTCGGGCAGTCAATCACCCCCAGCATTTT.

This clonotype came up a few times. The chain uses TRBV9 and TRBJ2-2, with 9 bases aligning to TRBD1. Looked up from germline, CDR1 is SGDLS and CDR2 is YYNGEE. The CDR3 runs 18 residues. J was trimmed by 7 bases and V by 1 base; bases with no gene match: 14. CDR3 sequence: CASSVSSAGTGTYGELFF. The CDR3 DNA follows: TGTGCCAGCAGCGTAAGTTCAGCCGGGACAGGGACGTACGGGGAGCTGTTTTTT.

V gene TRBV2 combines with J gene TRBJ1-5; D may be TRBD1 (6 bases). The CDR3 contains 15 residues. Germline assignment: CDR1 SNHLY and CDR2 FYNNEI. The ends were cut back, 3 bases at V and 3 bases at J, with 12 bases in the middle. The CDR3 nucleotides are TGTGCCAGCAGTGAGCCGGGGGCAGACAATCAGCCCCAGCATTTT. Amino acid sequence: CASSEPGADNQPQHF.